This note documents a single T cell receptor beta chain sequence. CDR1 and CDR2 from the germline V gene are GTSNPN and SVGIG (reference sequence). The CDR3 is 14 residues long. V dropped 8 bases and J dropped 6; count of bases not matched to a gene: 10. The sort gate was single viable CD3+CD4+CD8-CD45RO+ cells for memory CD4+ T cells. These data are taken from a study of memory CD4+ T cells and cytomegalovirus serostatus. Method: immunoSEQ multiplex PCR; TCRdb's copy keeps in-frame clones and lacks some. The table has almost 45,000 clones, around three quarters seen once. J is TRBJ2-1 and V is TRBV30; 10 nucleotides align to TRBD1. Sequencing used memory CD4+ T cells from blood. This clonotype was sampled from an adult in good health and CMV-seronegative. This chain's CDR3 is CAGYRDRGINEQFF. Here the CDR3 DNA reads TGTGCCGGCTACCGGGACAGGGGAATCAATGAGCAGTTCTTC.